This T cell receptor beta chain was documented in a study of T-cell reconstitution after alpha-beta-depleted transplantation in children. Whole-study findings and limits: As was reported, about two months after transplant, alpha-beta T cells came from several hundred expanded graft clones. The main origin of T-cell counts and diversity one year after transplant was newly produced T cells. Recipient T cells and thymic progenitors that survived were the source of the high TCRbeta diversity seen at day 60 in some patients.

Trimming stripped 1 base from V and 0 bases from J, with 9 bases between. This CDR3 is 15 amino acids long. Germline V gene lookup returns CDR1 SGDLS and CDR2 YYNGEE. Note on this clonotype: No antigen is known for it.

Unique molecular identifiers were used in preparing the TCRbeta library. One entry per CDR3 protein, called by TCRdb with MiXCR from the PCR reads. The data show about 980,000 distinct CDR3 sequences, about 29% seen once. The source is a boy less than two years old who had a stem cell transplant for SCID, so the T cells may come from the graft donor. V gene TRBV9 combines with J gene TRBJ2-3, with D possibly TRBD2 on 5 matching bases. The material was PBMCs, mostly from graft donor cells, obtained 360 days after TCRalphabeta/CD19-depleted stem cell transplant. The CDR3 DNA sequence: TGTGCCAGCAGCGTAAACGGACTGAGCACAGATACGCAGTATTTT. Translating it yields CASSVNGLSTDTQYF.